Presented here are 7 T cell receptor beta chains from one specimen sequenced in a study of T cells in Graves' hyperthyroidism and ophthalmopathy. TCR beta CDR3 region amplification was performed from RNA transcripts. Carried out on the TCR CDR3, a first-round RT-PCR used the HTBI primer set. TCRdb itself ran the multiplex PCR reads through MiXCR, one entry per CDR3 protein. Seen here are approximately 700,000 distinct CDR3 sequences, about 15% observed once, and the top ten hold about 8.4%. Sequenced input: blood. The receptors here all came from a man between 18 and 35 years old with Graves' hyperthyroidism.

This clonotype appeared once. The V call is TRBV19, the J call TRBJ1-1, with 10 bases lining up with TRBD1. Losses at the gene ends were 0 bases for V and 13 bases for J; bases not matched to a gene: 11. From germline, CDR1 is LNHDA and CDR2 SQIVND (reference sequence). This CDR3 is 15 amino acids long. The CDR3 protein is CASSIDGTGADADFF. The CDR3 nucleotides are TGTGCCAGTAGTATAGATGGGACAGGGGCCGATGCCGATTTCTTT. Looking up the rest from reference TRBV19 and TRBJ1-1 gives the full variable domain: DGGITQSPKYLFRKEGQNVTLSCEQNLNHDAMYWYRQDPGQGLRLIYYSQIVNDFQKGDIAEGYSVSREKKESFPLTVTSAQKNPTAFYLCASSIDGTGADADFFGQGTRLTVV.

This clonotype has a count of ten or more. V is TRBV27 and J is TRBJ2-5; D gene ambiguous. The CDR3 totals 15 residues. Germline V lookup: CDR1 MNHEY, CDR2 SMNVEV (reference sequence). V lost 4 bases, J lost 5 bases, and 17 bases lay in between. This CDR3 is CASSSVPRSWETQYF. In nucleotides, the CDR3 is TGTGCCAGCAGTTCCGTACCCCGGAGCTGGGAGACCCAGTACTTC.

Turning to this clonotype: This may stem from a read error, because a much larger clone lies one nucleotide away. The chain couples TRBV6-2 or TRBV6-3 to TRBJ2-5, with D possibly called TRBD1 or TRBD2 (6 bases each). This CDR3 contains 16 residues. The germline V gene has CDR1 MNHEY and CDR2 SVGEGT. Deletions cut 5 bases from V and 2 bases from J, with 18 bases between. The CDR3, as DNA: TGTGCCAGCAGTAGGTGCGGCGGGACATCGCAAGAGACCCAGTACTTC. The encoded protein is CASSRCGGTSQETQYF.

Many counts were recorded for this clonotype. The chain uses TRBV3-1 and TRBJ2-1; TRBD2 aligns across 9 bases. The germline V gene encodes CDR1 LGHDT and CDR2 YNNKEL (reference sequence). This CDR3 spans 16 amino acids. V shed 0 bases and J 8 bases; nucleotides not matched to a gene: 8. This CDR3 reads CASSQEGGRARDEQFF. In nucleotides, the CDR3 is TGTGCCAGCAGCCAAGAAGGCGGGAGGGCCAGGGATGAGCAGTTCTTC.

There are many counts of this clonotype. CDR3 region: CSARYRGSTEAFF. CDR3 nucleotide sequence: TGCAGTGCTCGTTACAGGGGCTCCACTGAAGCTTTCTTT. V is TRBV20-1 and J is TRBJ1-1, with TRBD1 matching 7 bases. V trimming: 5 bases; J trimming: 4 bases; junction bases outside the gene matches: 7. Germline values: CDR1 DFQATT, CDR2 SNEGSKA (reference sequence). The CDR3 has 13 amino acids.

This chain joins TRBV29-1 and TRBJ2-5; D not resolved. The ends were cut back, 3 bases at V and 1 base at J, with 9 bases in the middle. CDR1 SQVTM and CDR2 ANQGSEA come from the germline V gene. The CDR3 length is 13 residues. This CDR3 reads CSVETQTQETQYF. CDR3 nucleotides: TGCAGCGTTGAGACGCAGACCCAAGAGACCCAGTACTTC.

This clonotype was seen repeatedly, ten times or more. The CDR3 here is CASHLFRGAQETQYF. The CDR3 DNA reads as TGTGCCAGCCACTTATTTAGGGGTGCTCAAGAGACCCAGTACTTC. This rearrangement joins TRBV2 to TRBJ2-5, with TRBD1 as a possible D gene (5 bases). Germline assignment: CDR1 SNHLY and CDR2 FYNNEI. Deletions cut 8 bases from V and 2 bases from J, with 18 bases between. The CDR3 consists of 15 residues. The entire variable domain, with the rest obtained from reference TRBV2 and TRBJ2-5, is as follows: EPEVTQTPSHQVTQMGQEVILRCVPISNHLYFYWYRQILGQKVEFLVSFYNNEISEKSEIFDDQFSVERPDGSNFTLKIRSTKLEDSAMYFCASHLFRGAQETQYFGPGTRLLVL.